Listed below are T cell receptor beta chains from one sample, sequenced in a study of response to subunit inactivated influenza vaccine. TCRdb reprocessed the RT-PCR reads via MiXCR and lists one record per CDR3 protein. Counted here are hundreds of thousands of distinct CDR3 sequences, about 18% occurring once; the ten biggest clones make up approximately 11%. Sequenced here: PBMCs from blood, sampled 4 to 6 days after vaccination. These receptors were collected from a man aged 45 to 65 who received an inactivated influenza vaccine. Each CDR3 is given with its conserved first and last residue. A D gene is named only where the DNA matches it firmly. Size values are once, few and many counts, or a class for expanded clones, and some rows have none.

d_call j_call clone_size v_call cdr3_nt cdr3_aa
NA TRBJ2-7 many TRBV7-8 TGTGCCAGCAGCTCCCCCCTTGGCGGGGCCTCCTACGAGCAGTACTTC CASSSPLGGASYEQYF
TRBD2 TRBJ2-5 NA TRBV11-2 TGTGCCAGCAGCTTAGACGGGACTAGCCGAGAGACCCAGTACTTC CASSLDGTSRETQYF
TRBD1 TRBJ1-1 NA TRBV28 TGTGCCAGCAGTTTGAGCTTCGGAACAGGGGCGAACACTGAAGCTTTCTTT CASSLSFGTGANTEAFF
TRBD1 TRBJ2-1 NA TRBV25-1 TGTGCCAGCATCCCGGCGGAGGGACAGGCCTACAATGAGCAGTTCTTC CASIPAEGQAYNEQFF
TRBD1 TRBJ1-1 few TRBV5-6 TGTGCCAGCAGACTACAGGGGACAGTGAACACTGAAGCTTTCTTT CASRLQGTVNTEAFF
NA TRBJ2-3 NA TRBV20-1 TGCAGTGCTACTGCGGGCGCGGTCATAACAGATACGCAGTATTTT CSATAGAVITDTQYF
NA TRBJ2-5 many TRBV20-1 TGCAGTGCTAGGCCAGTCCAAGAGACCCAGTACTTC CSARPVQETQYF
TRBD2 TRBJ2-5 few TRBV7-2 TGTGCCAGCAGCTTCGGGACTAGCTGGTACCAAGAGACCCAGTACTTC CASSFGTSWYQETQYF
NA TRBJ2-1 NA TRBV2 TGTGCCAGCAGGGAACTAGTAGAGCAGTTCTTC CASRELVEQFF
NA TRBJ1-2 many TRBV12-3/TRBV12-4 TGTGCCAGCAGTTTAGGGGAAAACTATGGCTACACCTTC CASSLGENYGYTF
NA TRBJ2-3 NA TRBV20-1 TGCAGTGCACTCGATGGTGCAGATACGCAGTATTTT CSALDGADTQYF
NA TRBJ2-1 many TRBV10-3 TGTGCCATCAGTGTACACAATGAGCAGTTCTTC CAISVHNEQFF